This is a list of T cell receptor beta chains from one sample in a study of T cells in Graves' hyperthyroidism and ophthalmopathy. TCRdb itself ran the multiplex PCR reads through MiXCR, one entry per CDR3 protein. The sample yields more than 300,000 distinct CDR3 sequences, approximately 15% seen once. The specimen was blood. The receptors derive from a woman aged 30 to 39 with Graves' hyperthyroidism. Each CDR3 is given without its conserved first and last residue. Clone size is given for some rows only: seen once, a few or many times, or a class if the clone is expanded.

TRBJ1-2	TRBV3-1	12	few	ASSQMFRESGYT
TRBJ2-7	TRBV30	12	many	AWSDQGLLIEQY
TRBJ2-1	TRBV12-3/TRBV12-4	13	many	ASSSGGGEWNEQF
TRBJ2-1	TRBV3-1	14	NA	ASSQDTSGRSNEQF
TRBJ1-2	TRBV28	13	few	ASNPPDRPLYGYT
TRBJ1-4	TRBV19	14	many	ASSADRDRAEEKLF
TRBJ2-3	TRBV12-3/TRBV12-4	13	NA	ASSLGAGGADTQY
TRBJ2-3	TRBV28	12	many	ASSQLLLTDTQY
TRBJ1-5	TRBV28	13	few	ASRAGDRMNQPQH
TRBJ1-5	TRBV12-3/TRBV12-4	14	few	ASSFSLGMGNQPQH
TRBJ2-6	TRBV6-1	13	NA	ASSITATGANVLT
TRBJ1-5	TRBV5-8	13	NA	ASSDWLASNQPQH
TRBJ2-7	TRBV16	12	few	ASSQSAGGYEQY
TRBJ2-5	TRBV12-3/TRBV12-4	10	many	ASSQTKETQY
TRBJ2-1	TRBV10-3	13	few	AISDPARGTNEQF
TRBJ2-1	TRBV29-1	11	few	SVRTSGPNEQF
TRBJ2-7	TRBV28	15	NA	ASSSQSPGQSNYEQY
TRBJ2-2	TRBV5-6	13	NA	ASSLSGRITGELF
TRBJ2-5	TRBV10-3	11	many	AISKDRRETQY
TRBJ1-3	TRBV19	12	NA	ASGTHISGNTIY
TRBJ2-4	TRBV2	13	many	ASSEARGAKNIQY
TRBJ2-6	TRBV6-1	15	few	ASSPGTGARGANVLT
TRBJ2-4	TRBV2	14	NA	ASRLRQGLAKNIQY
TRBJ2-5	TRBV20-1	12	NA	SASSPSIKETQY
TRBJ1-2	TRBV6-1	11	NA	ASRADSNYGYT
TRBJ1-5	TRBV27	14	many	ATRAWARWDNQPQH
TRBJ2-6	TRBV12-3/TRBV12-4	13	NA	ASSPDSAGANVLT
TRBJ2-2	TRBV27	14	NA	ASSLIDGTNTGELF
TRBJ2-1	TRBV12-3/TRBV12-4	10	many	ASTGFDYEQF
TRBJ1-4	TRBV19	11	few	ASNPGVNEKLF